Below, one TCR beta chain is given with its context. The CDR3 spans 15 residues. Trimming cost V 0 bases and J 5 bases, with 14 bases left between them. The germline V gene encodes CDR1 SGHDT and CDR2 YYEEEE. These data are taken from a study of T cell changes during pregnancy in multiple sclerosis. Measured with immunoSEQ multiplex PCR; TCRdb has only the in-frame clones, and not every one. The sample yields about 28,000 clones, about 91% seen once. Material: peripheral blood, obtained in the first trimester of pregnancy. This TCR was sampled from a female donor in good health, enrolled as a control in a pregnancy study. This chain connects TRBV5-6 to TRBJ2-5; D is undetermined. The CDR3 region has the DNA TGTGCCAGCAGCTTGGGGCCTGTCGCGGTTGAGACCCAGTACTTC. Amino acids: CASSLGPVAVETQYF.